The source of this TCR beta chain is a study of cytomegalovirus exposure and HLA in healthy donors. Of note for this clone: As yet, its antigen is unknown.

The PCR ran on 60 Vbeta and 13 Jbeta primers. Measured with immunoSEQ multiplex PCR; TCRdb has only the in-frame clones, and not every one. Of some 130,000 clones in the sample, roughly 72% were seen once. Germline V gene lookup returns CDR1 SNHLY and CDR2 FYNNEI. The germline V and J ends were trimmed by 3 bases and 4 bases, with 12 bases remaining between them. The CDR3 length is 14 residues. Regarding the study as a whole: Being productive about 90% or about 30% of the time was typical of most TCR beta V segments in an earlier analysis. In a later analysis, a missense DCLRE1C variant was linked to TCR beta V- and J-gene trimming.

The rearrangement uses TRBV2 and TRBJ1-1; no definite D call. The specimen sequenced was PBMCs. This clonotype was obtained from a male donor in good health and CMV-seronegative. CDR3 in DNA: TGTGCCAGCAGTGATCGGGATATCGTCACTGAAGCTTTCTTT. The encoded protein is CASSDRDIVTEAFF.